This T cell receptor beta chain was profiled in a study of shared clonotypes between healthy human individuals. Template for every sorted-subset replicate PCR totaled about 0.2 ug DNA, around 33,000 T cell genomes. Profiled with immunoSEQ multiplex PCR; TCRdb holds only in-frame clones, not every one. The sample comprises approximately 2,000,000 clones, 90% to 95% of which are singletons, and less than 2% rests with the top ten. Naive CD8 cells lacked CD45RO and underwent positive selection for CCR7, leaving out terminally differentiated effector memory CD45RA+ cells. The TCR originated in a man aged 18 to 30 in good health. Some clones in this sample may be carry-over from other donors' samples. Specimen: naive CD8+ T cells from PBMCs.

The CDR3 loop is CASNGTRPYEQYF. Written as DNA, the CDR3 is TGCGCCAGCAACGGCACCCGCCCCTACGAGCAGTACTTC. This chain uses TRBV10-2 with TRBJ2-7; D is unclear. CDR3 length: 13 amino acids. Germline CDR1 WSHSY, CDR2 SAAADI. V lost 7 bases to trimming and J lost 2 bases, with 12 bases between them.